Listed below are T cell receptor beta chains from one sample, sequenced in a study of CD8+ T cells in alopecia areata. Repertoires were generated with immunoSEQ multiplex PCR, while TCRdb's copy carries only in-frame clones and drops some. The data show some 120,000 clones, around 50% seen once. This specimen was CD8+ T cells sorted from blood, taken at week 24, from a patient treated with tofacitinib. The receptor set was obtained from a human donor with alopecia areata. Each CDR3 is given with its conserved first and last residue. The D gene is left open where the match is weak. Clone size is stated in some rows and not others, as once, few, many or a class when expanded.

d_gene	abundance	j_gene	v_gene	CDR3aa	CDR3nt
.	.	TRBJ2-7	TRBV7-8	CASSASYEQYF	TGTGCCAGCAGCGCCTCCTACGAGCAGTACTTC
TRBD2	.	TRBJ2-3	TRBV6-4	CASSDSSGGSTDTQYF	TGTGCCAGCAGTGACTCGAGCGGGGGTAGCACAGATACGCAGTATTTT
.	few	TRBJ1-6	TRBV19	CASSPDYSPLHF	TGTGCCAGTAGTCCGGACTATTCACCCCTCCACTTT
.	.	TRBJ2-3	TRBV6-1	CASSEYRGGGTDTQYF	TGTGCCAGCAGTGAGTACAGGGGAGGTGGCACAGATACGCAGTATTTT
.	.	TRBJ2-6	TRBV5-1	CASSLEGTGANVLTF	TGCGCCAGCAGCTTGGAAGGGACTGGGGCCAACGTCCTGACTTTC
.	.	TRBJ2-1	TRBV6-5	CASSYSESLARFF	TGTGCCAGCAGTTACTCTGAGAGCCTAGCGAGGTTCTTC
.	.	TRBJ1-5	TRBV7-9	CASSLGVGNQPQHF	TGTGCCAGCAGCTTAGGTGTCGGCAATCAGCCCCAGCATTTT
TRBD1	.	TRBJ1-2	TRBV13	CASSREGANGYTF	TGTGCCAGCAGCCGGGAGGGGGCCAATGGCTACACCTTC
.	few	TRBJ2-2	TRBV4-1	CASSYDSSNTGELFF	TGCGCCAGCAGCTACGACAGTTCGAACACCGGGGAGCTGTTTTTT
.	.	TRBJ2-7	TRBV9	CASSAGWGPYEQYF	TGTGCCAGCAGCGCAGGGTGGGGACCCTACGAGCAGTACTTC
TRBD1	.	TRBJ2-1	TRBV27	CASADREADNEQFF	TGTGCCAGCGCCGACAGGGAAGCGGACAATGAGCAGTTCTTC
.	few	TRBJ1-4	TRBV27	CASRGGEKLFF	TGTGCCAGCAGGGGGGGGGAAAAACTGTTTTTT
TRBD1	.	TRBJ2-7	TRBV29-1	CSVSDRAISSYEQYF	TGCAGCGTTTCGGACAGGGCGATTAGCTCCTACGAGCAGTACTTC
TRBD1	.	TRBJ2-1	TRBV4-3	CASSQTGQGAFNEQFF	TGCGCCAGCAGCCAAACGGGACAGGGGGCCTTTAATGAGCAGTTCTTC
.	.	TRBJ2-4	TRBV14	CASSQFPGGIQYF	TGTGCCAGCAGCCAATTCCCTGGCGGCATTCAGTACTTC
.	few	TRBJ1-1	TRBV6-6	CASNLGGRTEAFF	TGTGCCAGCAACCTGGGGGGGCGGACTGAAGCTTTCTTT
.	.	TRBJ2-5	TRBV5-6	CASSLADQETQYF	TGTGCCAGCAGCTTGGCGGACCAAGAGACCCAGTACTTC
.	.	TRBJ1-6	TRBV2	CASSEAGRDSSPLHF	TGTGCCAGCAGTGAAGCGGGAAGGGATTCTTCACCCCTCCACTTT
.	.	TRBJ2-1	TRBV13	CASSDTYSYNEQFF	TGTGCCAGCAGCGACACATACTCCTACAATGAGCAGTTCTTC
.	.	TRBJ1-2	TRBV4-2	CASSQDLEVNYGYTF	TGTGCCAGCAGCCAAGACTTGGAGGTAAACTATGGCTACACCTTC
TRBD1	.	TRBJ2-3	TRBV27	CASSERTGLTDTQYF	TGTGCCAGCAGTGAAAGGACAGGGCTCACAGATACGCAGTATTTT
.	.	TRBJ2-3	TRBV7-9	CASSLATVGTDTQYF	TGTGCCAGCAGCTTAGCGACGGTGGGGACAGATACGCAGTATTTT
TRBD2	once	TRBJ2-3	TRBV27	CASSPGLPRDTQYF	TGTGCCAGCAGTCCGGGACTACCTCGAGATACGCAGTATTTT
TRBD1	.	TRBJ2-1	TRBV29-1	CSALGTGGRDEQFF	TGCAGCGCCCTGGGGACAGGGGGTAGGGATGAGCAGTTCTTC
.	.	TRBJ2-4	TRBV29-1	CSVAWLLAKNIQYF	TGCAGCGTTGCGTGGCTGCTAGCCAAAAACATTCAGTACTTC
.	.	TRBJ1-1	TRBV11-2	CASALGRPSEAFF	TGTGCCAGCGCATTGGGGCGGCCGTCGGAAGCTTTCTTT
.	.	TRBJ1-2	TRBV6-5	CASTDGWGYTF	TGTGCCAGCACCGACGGATGGGGCTACACCTTC
.	.	TRBJ2-2	TRBV4-1	CASSHGPNTGELFF	TGCGCCAGCAGCCACGGACCAAACACCGGGGAGCTGTTTTTT
.	.	TRBJ1-5	TRBV30	CAFQKGNSNQPQHF	TGTGCCTTCCAGAAGGGGAATAGCAATCAGCCCCAGCATTTT
.	.	TRBJ1-5	TRBV4-1	CASRIGQINQPQHF	TGCGCCAGCAGGATCGGACAGATCAATCAGCCCCAGCATTTT
.	few	TRBJ2-7	TRBV23-1	CASSPENSEIYEQYF	TGCGCCAGCAGTCCCGAAAATTCGGAAATCTACGAGCAGTACTTC
TRBD2	.	TRBJ2-5	TRBV13	CASSLASGGQETQYF	TGTGCCAGCAGCTTGGCTAGCGGGGGGCAAGAGACCCAGTACTTC
.	few	TRBJ1-1	TRBV5-6	CASSLGRQLTEAFF	TGTGCCAGCAGCTTGGGGCGACAATTGACTGAAGCTTTCTTT
.	.	TRBJ2-4	TRBV13	CASSGFRGSAKNIQYF	TGTGCCAGCAGCGGATTTAGGGGGTCGGCCAAAAACATTCAGTACTTC
TRBD1	.	TRBJ1-5	TRBV10-2	CASSGGQGGNQPQHF	TGCGCCAGCAGTGGAGGACAGGGAGGGAATCAGCCCCAGCATTTT
.	.	TRBJ2-3	TRBV4-1	CASSPPAGDTQYF	TGCGCCAGCAGCCCGCCCGCGGGAGATACGCAGTATTTT